Below, 13 T cell receptor beta chains from the same sample are listed, as sequenced in a study of long-term antiretroviral therapy in people with HIV (dated by TCRdb to between 2021 and 2024). The immunoSEQ hsTCRB v3.0 assay was used at survey level resolution for TRB variable region sequencing. TCRdb obtained this table from immuneACCESS and retained in-frame rearrangements with V and J assigned. These tables miss some clones; where compared with another copy, unresolved V genes account for less than half of the shortfall, and the remainder is unexplained. Across this sample there are approximately 29,000 clones, with around 80% seen only once. The biggest ten clones account for 7.5% to 10% of the sample. This sample comprised unsorted PBMCs, obtained 1.5 years before starting antiretroviral therapy. The receptors here all came from a man younger than 35 with HIV.

The gene calls are TRBV4-2 and TRBJ1-5; 8 bases line up with TRBD1. The ends lost 0 bases at V and 6 bases at J; junction bases unmatched: 7. The length of the CDR3 is 16 residues. Germline CDR1 and CDR2: LGHNA and YNFKEQ. As DNA, the CDR3 is TGTGCCAGCAGCCAAGAAGGACAGGGTGGGGTTCAGCCCCAGCATTTT. This codes for CASSQEGQGGVQPQHF.

This clone has a single count. This sequence joins TRBV4-1 and TRBJ2-1, with 7 bases aligning to TRBD2. CDR1 is MGHRA, CDR2 YSYEKL, per germline. Germline trimming cut 5 bases from V and 6 bases from J; bases unmatched to any gene: 7. This CDR3 is 14 amino acids long. CDR3 nucleotide sequence: TGCGCCAGCAGCACCGGACTAGTTGCCAATGAGCAGTTCTTC. This gives the protein CASSTGLVANEQFF.

The chain recombines TRBV5-1 with TRBJ2-7; possible D gene TRBD1, 5 bases. Germline lookup yields CDR1 SGHRS and CDR2 YFSETQ. V lost 2 bases and J lost 2, with 11 bases in between. This CDR3 region has 14 residues. CDR3 sequence (DNA): TGCGCCAGCAGCTTCGGTGGGGCAGCCTACGAGCAGTACTTC. Amino acids: CASSFGGAAYEQYF.

There are a few counts of this clone. The V call is TRBV9, the J call TRBJ2-3; D perhaps matches TRBD2 (7 bases). The length of the CDR3 is 16 residues. The V gene's germline CDR1 is SGDLS and CDR2 YYNGEE. The V end was cut by 3 bases, the J end by 0 bases, with 14 bases between. The CDR3 sequence is CASSGGGPASTDTQYF. CDR3 DNA sequence: TGTGCCAGCAGCGGGGGGGGGCCCGCTAGCACAGATACGCAGTATTTT.

The chain uses TRBV28 and TRBJ2-1; D ambiguous. Trimming removed 3 bases from V and 0 bases from J, with 9 bases in between. Germline CDR1 and CDR2: MDHEN and SYDVKM. The CDR3 covers 15 residues. The chain's CDR3 is CASSFRLTSYNEQFF. In DNA form, the CDR3 reads TGTGCCAGCAGTTTTCGGCTGACCTCCTACAATGAGCAGTTCTTC.

The rearrangement uses TRBV5-6 and TRBJ2-7, with TRBD2 matching 7 bases. The germline gives CDR1 SGHDT, CDR2 YYEEEE. The CDR3 extends over 12 amino acids. Trimming took 2 bases from V and 4 from J; bases not matched to a gene: 0. CDR3 sequence reads: CASSFGGYEQYF. DNA of the CDR3: TGTGCCAGCAGCTTCGGGGGGTACGAGCAGTACTTC. The entire variable domain, with the rest obtained from reference TRBV5-6 and TRBJ2-7, is as follows: DAGVTQSPTHLIKTRGQQVTLRCSPKSGHDTVSWYQQALGQGPQFIFQYYEEEERQRGNFPDRFSGHQFPNYSSELNVNALLLGDSALYLCASSFGGYEQYFGPGTRLTVT.

This chain uses TRBV15 with TRBJ1-1, with D uncertain. The CDR3 has 14 amino acids. From germline, CDR1 is LNHNV and CDR2 YYDKDF (reference sequence). Trimming pared 0 bases from V and 0 bases from J, leaving 5 bases between. Written as DNA, the CDR3 is TGTGCCACCAGCAGAGATGGGCTGAACACTGAAGCTTTCTTT. Translated, it gives CATSRDGLNTEAFF.

This chain connects TRBV9 to TRBJ2-7, with TRBD2 identical over 13 bases. The CDR3 sequence is 15 residues long. CDR1 is SGDLS and CDR2 is YYNGEE in the germline V gene. J was trimmed by 3 bases and V by 4 bases; bases with no gene match: 4. CDR3 DNA: TGTGCCAGCAGCCCCCGGACTAGCGGGAGCTACGAGCAGTACTTC. Encoded protein: CASSPRTSGSYEQYF.

J is TRBJ2-1 and V is TRBV9; 8 bases align to TRBD2. Germline loops: CDR1 SGDLS, CDR2 YYNGEE. The CDR3 is 16 residues long. J was trimmed by 4 bases and V by 1 base; bases with no gene match: 7. CDR3 region: CASSVTGGGIYNEQFF. Written as DNA, the CDR3 is TGTGCCAGCAGCGTAACCGGCGGGGGGATATACAATGAGCAGTTCTTC. Full variable domain (rest looked up from reference TRBV9 and TRBJ2-1): DSGVTQTPKHLITATGQRVTLRCSPRSGDLSVYWYQQSLDQGLQFLIQYYNGEERAKGNILERFSAQQFPDLHSELNLSSLELGDSALYFCASSVTGGGIYNEQFFGPGTRLTVL.

The V call is TRBV7-9, the J call TRBJ2-7; 13 positions match TRBD2. This CDR3 has 15 residues. The J segment lost 9 bases and the V segment lost 1 base, leaving 6 bases of the junction unmatched. Germline V gene lookup returns CDR1 SEHNR and CDR2 FQNEAQ (reference sequence). For the CDR3, the DNA is TGTGCCAGCAGCTTAGGAGGACTAGCGGGAGCTCTGCAGTACTTC. Encoded protein: CASSLGGLAGALQYF. The full variable domain, rest sourced from reference TRBV7-9 and TRBJ2-7, is DTGVSQNPRHKITKRGQNVTFRCDPISEHNRLYWYRQTLGQGPEFLTYFQNEAQLEKSRLLSDRFSAERPKGSFSTLEIQRTEQGDSAMYLCASSLGGLAGALQYFGPGTRLTVT.

The rearrangement uses TRBV30 and TRBJ1-5; D possibly corresponds to TRBD1 (6 bases). The CDR3 runs to 15 residues. Trimming removed 4 bases from V and 0 bases from J, with 13 bases in between. From germline, CDR1 is GTSNPN and CDR2 SVGIG (reference sequence). The CDR3 sequence: CAWNTGSYSNQPQHF. DNA of the CDR3: TGTGCCTGGAACACAGGGTCCTATAGCAATCAGCCCCAGCATTTT. The full variable domain, completed using reference TRBV30 and TRBJ1-5, is SQTIHQWPATLVQPVGSPLSLECTVEGTSNPNLYWYRQAAGRGLQLLFYSVGIGQISSEVPQNLSASRPQDRQFILSSKKLLLSDSGFYLCAWNTGSYSNQPQHFGDGTRLSIL.

The genes are TRBV11-1 and TRBJ2-4; maybe TRBD2 (7 bases). The CDR3 length is 16 residues. V dropped 5 bases and J dropped 0 bases, with 14 bases sitting between them. Germline CDR1 reads SGHAT; CDR2 reads FQDESV (reference sequence). The CDR3 nucleotides read TGTGCCAGCAGCGCTGGGGGAGGGGGAGCCAAAAACATTCAGTACTTC. It translates to CASSAGGGGAKNIQYF.

The CDR3, as DNA: TGTGCCAGTAGTATAGTCGCGACGTCCGGGGAGCTGTTTTTT. Protein sequence: CASSIVATSGELFF. The V gene is TRBV19, the J gene TRBJ2-2; unclear D gene. This CDR3 region has 14 residues. V lost 1 base to trimming and J lost 6 bases, with 9 bases between them. CDR1 and CDR2 (germline): LNHDA, SQIVND (reference sequence).